This T cell receptor (beta chain) was obtained from a study of cytomegalovirus exposure and HLA in healthy donors. Study-level information: A prior analysis found around 110 million unique TCR beta sequences from 150 million to 200 million T cells. Whole-study results and caveats: Earlier results showed most TCR beta V segments being productive about 87% or about 30% of the time. A highly shared variant cluster was judged a likely technical artifact. Reports indicate that TCR beta sequences accurately predicted the HLA-A and HLA-B alleles of most subjects.

J was trimmed by 8 bases and V by 8 bases; bases with no gene match: 13. From germline, CDR1 is LNHNV and CDR2 YYDKDF (reference sequence). The CDR3 has 14 amino acids. With 60 Vbeta and 13 Jbeta primers, the PCR was carried out. Sequencing was performed with immunoSEQ multiplex PCR; in TCRdb, only in-frame clones are kept and a portion is missing. The table shows under 130,000 clones, with 65% to 75% occurring only once. As to this clone: Its cognate antigen is unknown.

The TCR originated in a man in his forties or fifties in good health and CMV-seropositive. Sequenced material: PBMCs. The V and J genes are TRBV15 and TRBJ2-3, with 7 bases that match TRBD2. CDR3 amino acids: CATSGGGLEATQYF. The CDR3 DNA reads TGTGCCACCTCTGGGGGGGGGTTAGAGGCTACGCAGTATTTT. The full variable domain, its missing parts supplied by reference TRBV15 and TRBJ2-3, is DAMVIQNPRYQVTQFGKPVTLSCSQTLNHNVMYWYQQKSSQAPKLLFHYYDKDFNNEADTPDNFQSRRPNTSFCFLDIRSPGLGDTAMYLCATSGGGLEATQYFGPGTRLTVL.